Sequencing of this TCR beta chain was carried out in a study of CD8 T cell repertoires and HIV-1 epitope variants. The overall study: T cells were stimulated with Twenty-five Gag and Nef peptides separately.

On this clone: What it binds is not known.

V shed 0 bases and J 8 bases; nucleotides not matched to a gene: 4. The CDR3 has 14 amino acids. From germline, CDR1 is MDHEN and CDR2 SYDVKM. Study-level findings and limits: About 5 clonotypes recognized Nef KF9, one HW9, none TAALDMSHF.

TCRdb's table, derived via immunoSEQ multiplex PCR, lists solely in-frame clones and lacks some. The table lists fewer than 6,000 clones, around two thirds of them singletons. The chain joins TRBV28 to TRBJ2-4, with 7 positions matching TRBD1. The sequenced material came from cultured CD8+ T cells derived from PBMCs. This clonotype was obtained from a male donor with HIV. The CDR3 loop is CASSLWDRNHIQYF. Written as DNA, the CDR3 is TGTGCCAGCAGTTTATGGGACAGGAACCACATTCAGTACTTC.